This TCR beta chain emerged from a study of shared clonotypes between healthy human individuals. For the study at large: With ages of 18 to 49, the donors were two women and a few men. Study findings and constraints: Clonotypes that were shared across a handful of donors made up around 5% of naive CD4 clonotypes.

The repertoire was sequenced with immunoSEQ multiplex PCR; TCRdb's copy has only in-frame clones and lacks some. The table shows about 2.4 million clones, with over 85% occurring only once. The V gene lost 8 bases and the J gene lost 5 bases, with 15 bases spanning the gap. Germline assignment: CDR1 SGHTA and CDR2 FQGNSA. The CDR3 sequence is 14 residues long. About this clone: Its antigen is unknown.

This clonotype was sampled from a man between 18 and 29 years old in good health. Some clones in this sample may be carry-over from other donors' samples. The specimen was naive CD4+ T cells from PBMCs. Noted subset: CD45RA+ positively selected. The chain combines TRBV7-2 with TRBJ2-2, with D possibly matching TRBD2 (6 bases). The CDR3 reads CASRREWGTGELFF. The CDR3 DNA reads TGTGCCAGCCGTCGGGAGTGGGGGACCGGGGAGCTGTTTTTT.